This T cell receptor (beta chain) was identified during a study of CD8+ T cells in alopecia areata. Treatment specified: oral pan-JAK inhibitor, 5-10 mg twice daily. Germline assignment: CDR1 SQVTM and CDR2 ANQGSEA. The CDR3 covers 14 residues. V shed 7 bases, J shed 5 bases, and the junction held 11 bases outside the gene matches. RNA extraction and reverse transcription yielded cDNA as sequencing template. Profiled with immunoSEQ multiplex PCR; TCRdb holds only in-frame clones, not every one. The repertoire includes around 180,000 clones, roughly 70% of them detected once, and roughly 1.3% sits in the top ten.

This clonotype was obtained from a human donor with alopecia areata. The input for sequencing was CD4+ T cells sorted from blood, taken around week 50, from a patient treated with tofacitinib. The chain has TRBV29-1 and TRBJ1-1; 9 nucleotides match TRBD1. The CDR3 here is CSGMGQGKKTEAFF. CDR3 in DNA: TGCAGCGGCATGGGACAGGGCAAGAAAACTGAAGCTTTCTTT.